This paragraph reports one TCR beta chain. This clonotype was seen more than once but under ten times. Which antigen it targets is not known. Base qualities are not recorded, but no much larger clone differs from it by a single base. The CDR3 measures 13 amino acids from cysteine to phenylalanine. The read is trimmed to its CDR3 DNA, 39 bases read in frame from base 1. The germline V gene provides CDR1 MGHRA and CDR2 YSYEKL. V is pared back by 6 bases and J by 0 bases, with 6 bases lying between the germline termini. The sequencer was an Illumina NovaSeq 6000. cDNA libraries for TCRalpha and TCRbeta were prepared by 5'RACE using constant-segment primers, with sample barcodes and unique molecular identifiers added. RNA was extracted from every sample with Trizol reagent. Libraries were amplified in two PCR steps, with a second sample barcode and Illumina TruSeq adapters added in the second step. Sequencing of libraries was performed on an Illumina NovaSeq with 2 x 150 bp paired-end reads. Processing in the source paper ran as follows. Reads were demultiplexed and collapsed into UMI-guided consensus sequences with migec v1.2.7. Using mixcr v2.1.11, UMI consensuses were aligned to TRA and TRB V and J templates and then assembled into clonotypes. Expanded or contracted clonotypes were those called significant by both edgeR and NoisET, with noise models trained on biological replicates. For edgeR calls, the thresholds were a false discovery rate-adjusted p below 0.01 and a log2 fold-change of 1. As an exploratory analysis of dynamics, PCA with hierarchical clustering was applied to max-normalized trajectories of the 1000 most abundant clonotypes. Separately sequenced CD4+ and CD8+ repertoires were used to assign a CD4 or CD8 phenotype to each responding clone. Through fastp at Q25 and MiXCR, TCRdb rebuilt clones from the public reads, retaining in-frame beta chains. Every distinct CDR3 protein forms one entry, paired with its most common genes and DNA. For this entry, the V and J calls and clone size follow TCRdb and not the study's own pipeline. The sample contains a few hundred thousand distinct CDR3 sequences, roughly 15% of them found a single time. Of the sample, roughly 21% falls within the top ten clones.

The sample originates from a study of T-cell memory formation after mild COVID-19 (dated by TCRdb to the early 2020s). Study-wide context: TCR sequence clusters from the two donors were found to be largely donor specific. Two young, previously healthy adult volunteers made up the cohort, one male and one female. In a couple of donors, T-cell clones that expanded and contracted after mild COVID-19 were followed by sequencing TCRalpha and TCRbeta repertoires longitudinally. Broader findings and caveats from the paper: Some responding clones were detected in pre-infection memory, suggesting pre-existing cross-reactive memory T cells joined the SARS-CoV-2 response. Only two mild cases were covered by the study, and larger cohorts that include severe cases with pre-infection samples were considered necessary. SARS-CoV-2 specificity of the second-wave clones peaking on day 37 was not confirmed. Contracting CD4+ clones were found mainly in CM and EM memory subsets, while CD8+ clones were enriched in EMRA. Balanced CD4/CD8 phenotypes were observed for clones contracting from day 15 to 85, whereas a bias towards CD4+ was observed for a second wave of clones expanding from day 15 to 37.

PBMCs were isolated by Ficoll-Paque density gradient centrifugation. Recombination joined TRBV4-1 with TRBJ2-1, with the D gene too uncertain to name. This TCR was recovered from a man aged 18-30 years who had mild COVID-19 (a few samples of this study predate the infection). The sample titles of this study are shuffled in the database, so cell type and time point are left out; the donor was told from shared clones. What was sequenced was PBMCs or a T cell subset sorted from them (not recorded which). The nucleotide sequence reads as follows: TGCGCCAGCAGGCAGAGCTCCTACAATGAGCAGTTCTTC. Its protein product is CASRQSSYNEQFF.